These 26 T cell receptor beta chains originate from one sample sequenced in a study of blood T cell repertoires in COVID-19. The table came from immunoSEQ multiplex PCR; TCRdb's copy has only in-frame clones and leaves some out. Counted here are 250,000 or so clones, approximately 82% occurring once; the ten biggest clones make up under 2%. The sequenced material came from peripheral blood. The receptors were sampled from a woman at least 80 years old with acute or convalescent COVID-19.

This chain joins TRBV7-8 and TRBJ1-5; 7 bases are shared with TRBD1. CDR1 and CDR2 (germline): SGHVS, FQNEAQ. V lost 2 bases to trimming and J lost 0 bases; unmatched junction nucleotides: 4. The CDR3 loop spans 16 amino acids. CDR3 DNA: TGTGCCAGCAGCTTAAGGGACAGAAATAGCAATCAGCCCCAGCATTTT. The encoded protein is CASSLRDRNSNQPQHF.

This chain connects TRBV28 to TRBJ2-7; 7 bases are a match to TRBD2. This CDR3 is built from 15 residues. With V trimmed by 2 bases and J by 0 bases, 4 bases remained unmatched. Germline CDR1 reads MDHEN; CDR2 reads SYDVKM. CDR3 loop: CASSLRGSLSYEQYF. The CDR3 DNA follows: TGTGCCAGCAGTTTACGCGGGAGCCTCTCCTACGAGCAGTACTTC.

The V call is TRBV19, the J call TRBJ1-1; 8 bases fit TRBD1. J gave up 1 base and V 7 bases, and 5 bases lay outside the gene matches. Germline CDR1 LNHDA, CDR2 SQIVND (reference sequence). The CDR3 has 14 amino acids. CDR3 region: CASTVGQANTEAFF. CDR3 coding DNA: TGTGCCAGTACCGTGGGACAGGCGAACACTGAAGCTTTCTTT.

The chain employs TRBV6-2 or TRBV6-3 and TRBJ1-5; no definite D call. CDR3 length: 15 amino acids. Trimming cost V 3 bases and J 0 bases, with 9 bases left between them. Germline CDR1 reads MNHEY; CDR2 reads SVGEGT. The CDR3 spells CASSYYSGSNQPQHF. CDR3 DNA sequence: TGTGCCAGCAGTTATTACAGTGGTAGCAATCAGCCCCAGCATTTT.

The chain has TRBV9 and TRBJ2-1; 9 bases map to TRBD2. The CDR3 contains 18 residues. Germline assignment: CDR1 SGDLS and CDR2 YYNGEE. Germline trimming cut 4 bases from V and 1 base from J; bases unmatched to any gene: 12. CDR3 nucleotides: TGTGCCAGCAGCCGAACCGCCCTAGCGGGGAGTTCCTACAATGAGCAGTTCTTC. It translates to CASSRTALAGSSYNEQFF.

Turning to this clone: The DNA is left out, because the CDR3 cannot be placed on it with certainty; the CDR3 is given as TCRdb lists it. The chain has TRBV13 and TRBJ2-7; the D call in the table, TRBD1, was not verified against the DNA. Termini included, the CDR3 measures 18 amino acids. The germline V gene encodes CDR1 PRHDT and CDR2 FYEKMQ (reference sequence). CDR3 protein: CASSLRVIFGEGAYEQYF.

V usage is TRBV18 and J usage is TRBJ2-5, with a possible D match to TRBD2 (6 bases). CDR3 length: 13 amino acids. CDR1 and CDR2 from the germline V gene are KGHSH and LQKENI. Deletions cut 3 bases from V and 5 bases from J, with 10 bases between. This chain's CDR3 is CASSPRGGETQYF. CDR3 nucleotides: TGTGCCAGCTCACCGCGGGGCGGGGAGACCCAGTACTTC.

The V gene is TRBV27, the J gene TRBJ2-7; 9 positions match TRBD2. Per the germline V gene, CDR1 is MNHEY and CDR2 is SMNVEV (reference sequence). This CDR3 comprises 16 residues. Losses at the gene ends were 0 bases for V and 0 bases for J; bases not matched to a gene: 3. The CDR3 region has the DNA TGTGCCAGCAGTTTATCGGCTAGCGGGGTCTCCTACGAGCAGTACTTC. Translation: CASSLSASGVSYEQYF.

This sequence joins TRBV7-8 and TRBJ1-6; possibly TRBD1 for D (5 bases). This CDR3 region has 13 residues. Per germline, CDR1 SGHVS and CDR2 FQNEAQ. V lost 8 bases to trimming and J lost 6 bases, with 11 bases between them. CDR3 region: CASGAGFNSPLHF. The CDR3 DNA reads TGTGCCAGCGGGGCAGGGTTTAATTCACCCCTCCACTTT.

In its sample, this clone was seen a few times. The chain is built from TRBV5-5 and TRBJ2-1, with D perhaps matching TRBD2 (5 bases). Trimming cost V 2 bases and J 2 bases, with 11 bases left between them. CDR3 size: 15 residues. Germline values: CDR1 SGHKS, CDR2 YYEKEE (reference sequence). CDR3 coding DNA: TGTGCCAGCAGCTTTCAGGCTAGCACCTACAATGAGCAGTTCTTC. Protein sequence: CASSFQASTYNEQFF.

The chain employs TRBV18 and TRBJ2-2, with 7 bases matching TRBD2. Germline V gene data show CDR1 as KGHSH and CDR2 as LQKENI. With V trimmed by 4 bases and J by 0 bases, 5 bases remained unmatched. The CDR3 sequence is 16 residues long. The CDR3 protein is CASSLGLVANTGELFF. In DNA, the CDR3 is TGTGCCAGCTCACTTGGACTAGTCGCGAACACCGGGGAGCTGTTTTTT.

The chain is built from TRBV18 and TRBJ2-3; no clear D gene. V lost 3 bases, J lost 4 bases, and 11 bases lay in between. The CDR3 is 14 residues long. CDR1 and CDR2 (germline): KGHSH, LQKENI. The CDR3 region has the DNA TGTGCCAGCTCACCCCCGAATGGAGCAGATACGCAGTATTTT. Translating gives CASSPPNGADTQYF.

The CDR3 is CASTRVASNQPQHF. The CDR3 coding sequence is TGTGCCAGCACCAGGGTGGCGAGCAATCAGCCCCAGCATTTT. This chain uses TRBV2 with TRBJ1-5; a possible D gene is TRBD1 (5 bases). The V gene's germline CDR1 is SNHLY and CDR2 FYNNEI. V dropped 7 bases and J dropped 1 base, with 11 bases sitting between them. The CDR3 is made up of 14 amino acids.

CDR3 in amino acids: CASRSGRSSLVGQGVYYGYTF. The CDR3 DNA reads as TGTGCCAGCCGCTCAGGCCGAAGCTCCTTGGTTGGACAGGGGGTGTACTATGGCTACACCTTC. This chain joins TRBV28 and TRBJ1-2; 10 bases are a match to TRBD1. Per the germline V gene, CDR1 is MDHEN and CDR2 is SYDVKM. V was pared by 8 bases and J by 3 bases, with 27 bases of the junction left unmatched. The CDR3 spans 21 residues.

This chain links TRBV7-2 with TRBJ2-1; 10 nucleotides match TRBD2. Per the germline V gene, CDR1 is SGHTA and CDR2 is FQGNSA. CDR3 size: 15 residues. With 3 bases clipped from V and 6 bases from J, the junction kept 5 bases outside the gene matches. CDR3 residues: CASSFYTSGANEQFF. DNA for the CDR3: TGTGCCAGCAGCTTTTATACTAGCGGGGCCAATGAGCAGTTCTTC. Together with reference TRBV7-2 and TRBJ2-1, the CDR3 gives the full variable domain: GAGVSQSPSNKVTEKGKDVELRCDPISGHTALYWYRQSLGQGLEFLIYFQGNSAPDKSGLPSDRFSAERTGGSVSTLTIQRTQQEDSAVYLCASSFYTSGANEQFFGPGTRLTVL.

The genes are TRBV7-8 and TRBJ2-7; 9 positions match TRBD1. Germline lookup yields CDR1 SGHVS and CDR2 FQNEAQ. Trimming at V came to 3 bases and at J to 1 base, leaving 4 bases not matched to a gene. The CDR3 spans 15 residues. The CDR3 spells CASSFHRGPSYEQYF. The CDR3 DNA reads TGTGCCAGCAGCTTTCACAGGGGGCCGTCCTACGAGCAGTACTTC. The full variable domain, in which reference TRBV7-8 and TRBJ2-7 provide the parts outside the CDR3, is GAGVSQSPRYKVAKRGQDVALRCDPISGHVSLFWYQQALGQGPEFLTYFQNEAQLDKSGLPSDRFFAERPEGSVSTLKIQRTQQEDSAVYLCASSFHRGPSYEQYFGPGTRLTVT.

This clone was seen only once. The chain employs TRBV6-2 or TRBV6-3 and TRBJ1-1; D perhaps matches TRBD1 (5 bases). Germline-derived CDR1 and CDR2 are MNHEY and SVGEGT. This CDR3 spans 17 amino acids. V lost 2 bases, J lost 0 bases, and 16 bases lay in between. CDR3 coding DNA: TGTGCCAGCAGTTACCTCGGGGGGTCTCAGATGAACACTGAAGCTTTCTTT. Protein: CASSYLGGSQMNTEAFF.

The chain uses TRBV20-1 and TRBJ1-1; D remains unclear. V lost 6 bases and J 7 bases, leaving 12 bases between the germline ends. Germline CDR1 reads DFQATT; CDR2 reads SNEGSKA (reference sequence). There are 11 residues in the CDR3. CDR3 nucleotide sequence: TGCAGTGCGCCCACCGGGAGTGAAGCTTTCTTT. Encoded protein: CSAPTGSEAFF.

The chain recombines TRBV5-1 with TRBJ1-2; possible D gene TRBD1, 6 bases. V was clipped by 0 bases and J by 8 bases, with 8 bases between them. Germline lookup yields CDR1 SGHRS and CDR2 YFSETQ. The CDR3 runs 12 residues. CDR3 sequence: CASSLEGGGYTF. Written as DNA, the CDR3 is TGCGCCAGCAGCTTGGAAGGGGGAGGCTACACCTTC.

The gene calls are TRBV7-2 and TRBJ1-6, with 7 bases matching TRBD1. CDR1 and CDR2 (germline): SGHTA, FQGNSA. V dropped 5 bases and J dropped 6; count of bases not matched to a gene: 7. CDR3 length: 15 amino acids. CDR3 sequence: CASSNTGQVNSPLHF. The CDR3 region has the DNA TGTGCCAGCAGCAACACCGGACAGGTTAATTCACCCCTCCACTTT.

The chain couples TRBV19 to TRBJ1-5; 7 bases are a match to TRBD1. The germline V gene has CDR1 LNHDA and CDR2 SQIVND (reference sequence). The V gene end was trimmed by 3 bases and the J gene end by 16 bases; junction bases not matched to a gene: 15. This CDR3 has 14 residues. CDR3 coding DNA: TGTGCCAGTAGTATCGCCCTTCGAGGGGGCTCCAGACATTTT. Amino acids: CASSIALRGGSRHF.

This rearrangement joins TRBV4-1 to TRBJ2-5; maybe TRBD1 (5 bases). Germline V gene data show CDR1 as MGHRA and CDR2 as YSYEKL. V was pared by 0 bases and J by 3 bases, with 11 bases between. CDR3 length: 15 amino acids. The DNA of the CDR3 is TGCGCCAGCAGCCAAGAGCCAGGGCCGAAAGAGACCCAGTACTTC. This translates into CASSQEPGPKETQYF.

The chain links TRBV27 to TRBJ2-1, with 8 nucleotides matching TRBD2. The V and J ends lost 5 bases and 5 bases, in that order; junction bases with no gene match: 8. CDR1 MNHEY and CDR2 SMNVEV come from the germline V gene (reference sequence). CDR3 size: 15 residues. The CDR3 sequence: CASSPTTSANNEQFF. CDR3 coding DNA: TGTGCCAGCAGTCCTACGACTAGCGCGAACAATGAGCAGTTCTTC.

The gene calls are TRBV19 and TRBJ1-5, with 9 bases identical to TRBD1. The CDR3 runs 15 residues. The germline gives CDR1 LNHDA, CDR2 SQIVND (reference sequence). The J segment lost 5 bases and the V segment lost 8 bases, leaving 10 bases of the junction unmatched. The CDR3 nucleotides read TGTGCCAGTGATAGAACAGGGGGCCAGTATCAGCCCCAGCATTTT. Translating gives CASDRTGGQYQPQHF.

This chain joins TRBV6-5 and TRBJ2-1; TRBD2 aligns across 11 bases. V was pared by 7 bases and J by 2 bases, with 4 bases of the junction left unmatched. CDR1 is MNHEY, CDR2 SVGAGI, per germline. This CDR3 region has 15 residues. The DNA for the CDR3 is TGTGCCAGCAATAGACTAGCGGGGACCTACAATGAGCAGTTCTTC. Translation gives CASNRLAGTYNEQFF.

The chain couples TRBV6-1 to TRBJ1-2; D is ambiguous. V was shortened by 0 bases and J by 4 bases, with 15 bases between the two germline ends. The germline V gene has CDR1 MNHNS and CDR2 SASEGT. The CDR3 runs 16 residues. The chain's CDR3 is CASSEALPGNGYGYTF. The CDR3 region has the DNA TGTGCCAGCAGTGAAGCGCTTCCGGGGAACGGCTATGGCTACACCTTC.